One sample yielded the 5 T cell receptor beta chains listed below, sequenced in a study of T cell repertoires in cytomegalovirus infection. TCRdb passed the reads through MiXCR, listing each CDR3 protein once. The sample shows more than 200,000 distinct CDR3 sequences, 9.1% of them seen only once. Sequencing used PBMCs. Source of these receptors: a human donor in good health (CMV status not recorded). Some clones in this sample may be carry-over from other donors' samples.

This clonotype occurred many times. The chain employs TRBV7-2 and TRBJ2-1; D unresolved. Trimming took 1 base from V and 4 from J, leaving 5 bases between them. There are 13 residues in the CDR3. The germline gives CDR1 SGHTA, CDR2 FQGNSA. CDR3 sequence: CASSLVGYNEQFF. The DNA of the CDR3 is TGTGCCAGCAGCTTAGTTGGGTACAATGAGCAGTTCTTC.

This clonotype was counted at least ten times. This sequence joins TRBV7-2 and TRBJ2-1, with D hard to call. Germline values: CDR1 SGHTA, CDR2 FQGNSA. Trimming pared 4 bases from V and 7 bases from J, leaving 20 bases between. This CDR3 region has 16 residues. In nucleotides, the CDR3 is TGTGCCAGCAGCTCAAGGACGGGTTACCCCAGGAATGAGCAGTTCTTC. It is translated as CASSSRTGYPRNEQFF.

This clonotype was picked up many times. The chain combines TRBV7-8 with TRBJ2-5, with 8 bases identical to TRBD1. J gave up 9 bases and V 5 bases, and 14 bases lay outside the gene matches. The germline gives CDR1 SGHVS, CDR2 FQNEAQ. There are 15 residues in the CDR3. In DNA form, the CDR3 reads TGTGCCAGCAGCCCTTGGACAGGGCCCCAAAGGCCCCAGTACTTC. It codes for CASSPWTGPQRPQYF.

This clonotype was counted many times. The CDR3 spells CASSLERNNWKREYEQYF. The DNA for the CDR3 is TGTGCCAGCAGCTTAGAAAGAAATAACTGGAAGAGGGAGTACGAGCAGTACTTC. This chain connects TRBV11-3 to TRBJ2-7; D perhaps matches TRBD2 (5 bases). The CDR3 totals 18 residues. From germline, CDR1 is SGHNT and CDR2 YENEEA. V was trimmed by 0 bases and J by 4 bases, leaving 22 bases between them. The variable domain in full, completed from reference TRBV11-3 and TRBJ2-7, reads EAGVVQSPRYKIIEKKQPVAFWCNPISGHNTLYWYLQNLGQGPELLIRYENEEAVDDSQLPKDRFSAERLKGVDSTLKIQPAELGDSAVYLCASSLERNNWKREYEQYFGPGTRLTVT.

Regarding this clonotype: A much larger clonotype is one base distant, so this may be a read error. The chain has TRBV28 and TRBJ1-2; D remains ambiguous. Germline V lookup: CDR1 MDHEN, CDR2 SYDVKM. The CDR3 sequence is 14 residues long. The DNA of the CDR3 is TGTGCCAGCAGTACCGGGCCTTCTAACTATAGCTACACCTTC. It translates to CASSTGPSNYSYTF.